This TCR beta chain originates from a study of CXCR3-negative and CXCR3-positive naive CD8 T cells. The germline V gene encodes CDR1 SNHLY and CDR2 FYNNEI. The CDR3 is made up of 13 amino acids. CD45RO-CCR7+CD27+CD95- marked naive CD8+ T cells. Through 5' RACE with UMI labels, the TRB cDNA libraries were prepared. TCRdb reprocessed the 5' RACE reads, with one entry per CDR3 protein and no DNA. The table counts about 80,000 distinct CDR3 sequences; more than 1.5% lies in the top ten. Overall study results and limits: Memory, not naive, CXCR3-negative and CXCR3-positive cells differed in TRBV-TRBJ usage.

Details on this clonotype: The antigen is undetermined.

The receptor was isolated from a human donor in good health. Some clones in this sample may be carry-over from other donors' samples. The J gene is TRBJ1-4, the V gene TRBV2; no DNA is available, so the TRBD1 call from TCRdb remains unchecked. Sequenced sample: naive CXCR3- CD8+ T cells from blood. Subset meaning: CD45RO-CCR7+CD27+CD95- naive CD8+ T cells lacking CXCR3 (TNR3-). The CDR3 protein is CASQTGNNEKLFF.